The table lists the clone carrying this TCR beta chain with a few counts. These data are taken from a study of Graves' ophthalmopathy and Graves' hyperthyroidism. V was trimmed by 3 bases and J by 7 bases, leaving 16 bases between them. The CDR3 contains 15 residues. Germline assignment: CDR1 SGHTA and CDR2 FQGNSA. Amplification of TCR beta CDR3 regions used RNA transcripts. Second-round multiplex PCR came after a first-round RT-PCR that employed HTBI primers. MiXCR, applied by TCRdb to the multiplex PCR reads, yields one record per CDR3 protein. The sample yields around 400,000 distinct CDR3 sequences, about 16% seen once.

The source of this sequence is a woman aged 18-29 years with Graves' ophthalmopathy. The source material was peripheral blood. The chain has TRBV7-2 and TRBJ2-1; TRBD1 might be the D (5 bases). CDR3 amino acids: CASSLDPFQGNEQFF. CDR3 bases: TGTGCCAGCAGCTTGGACCCGTTCCAGGGAAATGAGCAGTTCTTC.